This T cell receptor beta chain was sequenced for a study of breast tumors, draining lymph nodes, adjacent tissues. At least ten counts were recorded for this clonotype. The antigen remains unidentified. Overall study findings and caveats: Tumor TCR diversity was below lymph nodes but above nontumor tissue.

TCRdb ran MiXCR on the multiplex PCR reads and lists one entry per CDR3 protein. The sample lists approximately 130,000 distinct CDR3 sequences, less than 25% occurring once. This CDR3 is built from 17 residues. With V trimmed by 6 bases and J by 4 bases, 13 bases remained unmatched. Germline V lookup: CDR1 MNHEY, CDR2 SVGAGI. Breast cancer patients provided tissue from their axillary draining lymph nodes. The source is a female donor with breast cancer. Some clones in this sample may be carry-over from other donors' samples. The chain employs TRBV6-5 and TRBJ2-1, with 9 bases aligning to TRBD2. The source material was axillary lymph node tissue. CDR3 protein: CASRSPSAGGHYNEQFF. In DNA form, the CDR3 reads TGTGCCAGCAGGTCCCCTAGCGCGGGAGGGCATTACAATGAGCAGTTCTTC.